Included here is one TCR beta chain sequence, with context. It lacks a known antigen. No clone much larger than this one lies a single base away; base qualities are absent. CDR1 and CDR2 (LGHDT, YNNKEL) derive from the germline V gene (reference sequence). The germline ends are 16 bases apart after V is trimmed by 2 bases and J by 4 bases. From its cysteine to its phenylalanine, the CDR3 spans 16 amino acids. Of the read, only the CDR3 DNA is kept; its 48 bases are in frame from base 1. The approximately 39 donors, aged 6 to 90 years, were systemically healthy Caucasian individuals from Russia. Each donor gave roughly 9 milliliters of peripheral blood, drawn into EDTA-treated Vacutainer tubes. Ficoll-Paque density-gradient centrifugation was used to isolate PBMCs, with at least 6 million per sample. Total RNA was extracted from PBMCs with Trizol reagent, with at least 6 micrograms obtained per sample. Naive CD45RAhigh/CD27high T cell percentages were measured by flow cytometry on a PBMC aliquot from every donor.

The source of the sample is a study of blood T cells in healthy people across ages (dated by TCRdb to about 2015). Broadly, across the study: In model experiments, roughly one uniquely barcoded TCR beta cDNA molecule per two T cells was captured by template switching. Two additional independent replicas of 1 million unique cDNA reads from the same blood draw were analyzed for two donors (one aged 18 to 29 and one aged 80 or older). Donors of different ages were randomly distributed across sequencing lanes to avoid experimental bias. To track age-related changes in TCR beta repertoire diversity, the study relied on deep sequencing normalized with unique cDNA molecular identifiers. The donors were split into four age groups: young (average around 15 years), middle-aged (about 40), aged (around 67) and long-lived (82). Overall results and qualifications from the work: There was a strong correlation between observed TCR beta diversity and the percentage of naive T cells measured by flow cytometry. Because the CMV infection status of the donors was unknown, age-related changes in expanded clonotypes may potentially have been confounded. As age increased, observed TCR beta diversity per million T cells dropped in a roughly linear way, and a significant reduction was already evident by age 40. Estimates of total diversity from one million sequenced T cells were regarded as lower bounds and underestimates. Compared with the aged group, the long-lived group had more naive CD4+ T cells, fewer expanded clones and increased TCR diversity, a pattern suggesting age selection. Bulk unsorted PBMC profiling prevented conclusive comparison of naive and antigen-experienced compartments.

Library construction relied on 5' RACE. Reads for this sample came from an Illumina HiSeq 2500. A second PCR of roughly 7 to 11 cycles was performed with a sample-barcoded 5' primer and a J-beta primer mix. Each TCR beta cDNA molecule received a unique molecular identifier from a template-switch 5' adaptor carrying 12 random nucleotides. At least 3 million CDR3-containing paired-end reads were obtained from each sample. First-strand cDNA synthesis was performed from all RNA using the Mint cDNA synthesis kit, with priming by a TRBC-specific oligonucleotide. Following uracil-DNA glycosylase treatment, all cDNA underwent a first 18-cycle PCR with the universal primers M1SS and BC2_uni_R. The authors' analysis ran thus. For normalization, 1 million high-quality reads were randomly selected from each sample, with every read carrying a distinct molecular identifier. Reads sharing molecular identifiers were discarded rather than binned into consensus sequences. CDR3 identification, clonotype clustering and error correction used MiTCR with a Q25 quality threshold and the strictest error-elimination algorithm. A nonparametric unseen species model with Euler transformation was used to estimate lower-bound total TCR beta diversity. The public reads were run again by TCRdb, first through fastp at Q25 and then through MiXCR, and only productive beta chains were kept. Rows are unified per CDR3 protein, each entry keeping the most common DNA and genes. For this entry, the V and J calls and clone size follow TCRdb and not the study's own pipeline. In all, the sample holds under 750,000 distinct CDR3 sequences, and around 50% of those were seen once. The top ten clones comprise 20% to 25% of the sample.

The V and J segments used are TRBV3-1 and TRBJ2-3, with no reliable assignment of the D segment. The TCR originated in an elderly man in good health. Sequencing used blood. In nucleotides, the sequence is TGTGCCAGCAGCCAAAGGGTCTCCCAAATGGCAGATACGCAGTATTTT. It encodes CASSQRVSQMADTQYF.